A selection of T cell receptor beta chains follows, all from one sample in a study of cytomegalovirus exposure and HLA in healthy donors. TCRdb keeps only in-frame clones here, not all; method: immunoSEQ multiplex PCR. This repertoire shows over 85,000 clones, about four fifths found once; its top ten account for about 4%. The sample was PBMCs. These receptors were collected from a woman aged 40 to 55 in good health and CMV-seronegative. Both conserved end residues are part of each CDR3. A D gene is named only where the DNA matches it firmly. Size is omitted from some rows. Given values are once, few, many or a class for expanded clones.

CDR3 DNA | CDR3 protein | J gene | V gene | D gene | clone size
TGTGCCAGCAGTTGGACTAGCGGGGGGGCTCGCGAGCAGTACTTC | CASSWTSGGAREQYF | TRBJ2-7 | TRBV6-6 | TRBD2 | once
TGTGCCAGCAGTGAAGCGGCGGGTTCACCCCTCCACTTT | CASSEAAGSPLHF | TRBJ1-6 | TRBV6-1 | NA | NA
TGTGCCACCAGCAGAGACCCAGGGGCCTACGAGCAGTACTTC | CATSRDPGAYEQYF | TRBJ2-7 | TRBV15 | NA | once
TGCGCCAGCAGAGGGACCGGGACAGGATCCTACGAGCAGTACTTC | CASRGTGTGSYEQYF | TRBJ2-7 | TRBV5-1 | TRBD1 | NA
TGTGCCAGCAGTGAACAGGGGGGCGCTGGGGCCAACGTCCTGACTTTC | CASSEQGGAGANVLTF | TRBJ2-6 | TRBV2 | NA | NA
TGCGCCAGCAGCTTGGATTCAACAGGGGGAGTCTACGAGCAGTACTTC | CASSLDSTGGVYEQYF | TRBJ2-7 | TRBV5-1 | TRBD1 | NA
TGTGCCAGCAGACCACAGGGCCTTGGGAATGAGCAGTTCTTC | CASRPQGLGNEQFF | TRBJ2-1 | TRBV2 | NA | NA
TGTGCCAGCAGCGACAGGGGTAGTGGAAACACCATATATTTT | CASSDRGSGNTIYF | TRBJ1-3 | TRBV7-9 | TRBD1 | NA
TGTGCCAGCAGCCCCGAGACAGGGGCGAGTACTGAAGCTTTCTTT | CASSPETGASTEAFF | TRBJ1-1 | TRBV5-4 | TRBD1 | NA
TGTGCCAGCAGCTTGAGGACAGGGAAAAATGAAAAACTGTTTTTT | CASSLRTGKNEKLFF | TRBJ1-4 | TRBV5-4 | TRBD1 | NA
TGTGCCAGCAGCGTAGTACAGAATTCACCCCTCCACTTT | CASSVVQNSPLHF | TRBJ1-6 | TRBV9 | NA | NA
TGTGCCAGCAGCCAAGATGGGGGGACAGGGAGGACGAATGAGCAGTTCTTC | CASSQDGGTGRTNEQFF | TRBJ2-1 | TRBV4-2 | TRBD1 | NA